This TCR beta chain was sequenced during a study of blood T cell repertoires in COVID-19. Whole-study context: Italy, Spain and the United States were the sources of the convalescent and acute COVID-19 samples. T cells, B-cell-depleted T cells, or PBMCs provided the cDNA or gDNA that served as material.

As originally analysed: Amplified reference gene primers provided the basis for estimating nucleated cell counts. Generated by immunoSEQ multiplex PCR, the TCRdb table keeps only in-frame clones and is missing some. V and J calls and clone size are copied from that table; D and trimming were computed from the DNA. The sample lists fewer than 25,000 clones, about 89% occurring once. V was trimmed by 4 bases and J by 9 bases, leaving 17 bases between them. CDR3 length equals 14 residues. Germline CDR1 SGHRS, CDR2 YFSETQ. This TCR was recovered from a man aged 45-60 years with active COVID-19. Sequencing was carried out using peripheral blood. The chain couples TRBV5-1 to TRBJ2-1; weak D call: TRBD2 (5 bases). The DNA of the CDR3 is TGCGCCAGCAGCCCCGGGAATCCAGCAGGTGAGCAGTTCTTC. It translates to CASSPGNPAGEQFF.